This TCR beta chain was found in a study of shared clonotypes between healthy human individuals. This clone was seen just once. Profiled with immunoSEQ multiplex PCR; TCRdb holds only in-frame clones, not every one. The data show about 1.5 million clones, 95% to 99% seen once. Sequenced sample: naive CD4+ T cells sorted from blood. The subset here: CD45RA+ positively selected. This sequence originates from a man aged 30 to 39 in good health.

CDR3 nucleotides: TGTGCCAGCTCACCCACTTGGGACACAGATACGCAGTATTTT. Its translation: CASSPTWDTDTQYF. The rearrangement uses TRBV18 and TRBJ2-3; no clear D gene. This CDR3 contains 14 residues. Germline V lookup: CDR1 KGHSH, CDR2 LQKENI. Trimming took 3 bases from V and 2 from J, leaving 9 bases between them.